The next 28 T cell receptor beta chains were all read from a single sample in a study of monozygotic twins with inflammatory bowel disease (dated by TCRdb to the late 2010s). Library construction relied on 5' RACE. The sequencer listed for this sample is Illumina HiSeq 2500. Based on TCRdb reprocessing of the reads, there is one entry per CDR3 protein sequence, and DNA is missing. This sample's table carries fewer than 400,000 distinct CDR3 sequences. The ten largest clonotypes hold approximately 5.9% of the sample. The sequenced material came from blood. The receptors originated from a human donor with ulcerative colitis or Crohn's disease, or a healthy co-twin of an affected twin (not recorded which).

The genes are TRBV5-1 and TRBJ2-1. Germline loops: CDR1 SGHRS, CDR2 YFSETQ. This CDR3 has 14 residues. CDR3 residues: CASSPTSSYNEQFF.

The V gene is TRBV20-1, the J gene TRBJ1-5; TCRdb proposes TRBD1, but this gene call is untestable without DNA. This CDR3 region has 15 residues. Looked up from germline, CDR1 is DFQATT and CDR2 is SNEGSKA (reference sequence). The CDR3 region is CSARKKGAGNQPQHF.

The chain recombines TRBV7-2 with TRBJ2-1; the D gene TCRdb calls, TRBD2, cannot be checked with no DNA. Germline V lookup: CDR1 SGHTA, CDR2 FQGNSA. The CDR3 is 15 residues long. The CDR3 loop is CASSPLGGAWDEQFF. The variable domain in full, with the rest retrieved from reference TRBV7-2 and TRBJ2-1, is GAGVSQSPSNKVTEKGKDVELRCDPISGHTALYWYRQSLGQGLEFLIYFQGNSAPDKSGLPSDRFSAERTGGSVSTLTIQRTQQEDSAVYLCASSPLGGAWDEQFFGPGTRLTVL.

The chain carries TRBV30 and TRBJ2-1; the D gene TCRdb calls, TRBD2, cannot be checked with no DNA. Germline V gene sequence: CDR1 GTSNPN, CDR2 SVGIG (reference sequence). The CDR3 runs to 15 residues. The CDR3 protein is CAWIGTSGRDNEQFF.

The V and J genes are TRBV6-6 and TRBJ2-7. The CDR3 has 12 residues. CDR1 and CDR2 (germline): MNHNY, SVGAGI (reference sequence). The CDR3 here is CASSYRVSEQYF.

This rearrangement joins TRBV11-2 to TRBJ2-3; the D gene TCRdb calls, TRBD2, cannot be checked with no DNA. There are 15 residues in the CDR3. The germline gives CDR1 SGHAT, CDR2 FQNNGV. The CDR3 sequence: CASSLVAGFGDTQYF.

The gene calls are TRBV14 and TRBJ1-2; TCRdb returns TRBD1, unconfirmable since there is no DNA. Per germline, CDR1 SGHDN and CDR2 FVKESK. The length of the CDR3 is 15 residues. CDR3 amino acids: CASSRDRTGRWGYTF.

The V and J genes are TRBV6-2 or TRBV6-3 and TRBJ2-1; TCRdb's D gene call, TRBD2, goes unchecked for lack of DNA. Germline values: CDR1 MNHEY, CDR2 SVGEGT. The CDR3 spans 15 residues. The CDR3 here is CASRSGGLAGNEQFF.

Here the CDR3 reads CAWSGVRGQETQYF. The V gene is TRBV30, the J gene TRBJ2-5. The germline CDR1 and CDR2 sequences are GTSNPN and SVGIG (reference sequence). The CDR3 consists of 14 residues.

V gene TRBV3-1 combines with J gene TRBJ2-4; TCRdb outputs TRBD1, but without DNA this stays unchecked. The CDR3 is made up of 17 amino acids. Per germline, CDR1 LGHDT and CDR2 YNNKEL (reference sequence). The chain's CDR3 is CASSQAGNVLAKNIQYF.

The chain combines TRBV7-2 with TRBJ1-1; the D call from TCRdb, TRBD1, cannot be confirmed without DNA. This CDR3 is built from 13 residues. Germline V gives CDR1 SGHTA, CDR2 FQGNSA. This CDR3 is CASSQQGKTEAFF.

V and J are TRBV28 and TRBJ2-1; TCRdb's D gene call, TRBD1, goes unchecked for lack of DNA. This CDR3 is 15 amino acids long. CDR1 and CDR2 (germline): MDHEN, SYDVKM. The CDR3 spells CASSLIRTFYNEQFF.

The chain recombines TRBV4-2 with TRBJ1-1. Germline assignment: CDR1 LGHNA and CDR2 YNFKEQ. The CDR3 is 12 amino acids. The CDR3 is CASSQDFSGAFF.

The rearrangement uses TRBV5-1 and TRBJ2-5; TCRdb's D gene call, TRBD2, goes unchecked for lack of DNA. Germline V CDR1 and CDR2: SGHRS, YFSETQ. The CDR3 covers 16 residues. CDR3 loop: CASSPGTSGAGETQYF.

The chain links TRBV10-2 to TRBJ2-2; TCRdb's D call of TRBD1 is untestable without DNA. Germline loops: CDR1 WSHSY, CDR2 SAAADI. The CDR3 covers 18 residues. This chain's CDR3 is CASSAPIFGRSNTGELFF.

V and J are TRBV7-2 and TRBJ2-4; the D call from TCRdb, TRBD1, cannot be confirmed without DNA. Per the germline V gene, CDR1 is SGHTA and CDR2 is FQGNSA. The CDR3 extends over 15 amino acids. The CDR3 reads CASSPLGTALNIQYF.

This sequence joins TRBV6-1 and TRBJ2-3. Germline values: CDR1 MNHNS, CDR2 SASEGT. This CDR3 is built from 15 residues. CDR3: CASSDWGQNTDTQYF.

The rearrangement links TRBV4-1 to TRBJ2-2; TCRdb calls TRBD2, which cannot be checked without DNA. The CDR3 sequence is 16 residues long. From germline, CDR1 is MGHRA and CDR2 YSYEKL. The CDR3 is CASSRDRTLSTGELFF.

V gene TRBV5-1 combines with J gene TRBJ2-2; the D call of TRBD2 rests on TCRdb alone, since no DNA is present to check it. The germline CDR1 and CDR2 sequences are SGHRS and YFSETQ. The CDR3 contains 15 residues. CDR3: CASSLGGWGTGELFF.

The rearrangement links TRBV7-2 to TRBJ1-4. This CDR3 contains 15 residues. CDR1 is SGHTA and CDR2 is FQGNSA in the germline V gene. This CDR3 reads CASSLVRTTNEKLFF.

This rearrangement joins TRBV25-1 to TRBJ2-1; the D gene TCRdb calls, TRBD2, cannot be checked with no DNA. Germline V lookup: CDR1 MGHDK, CDR2 SYGVNS. CDR3 length: 19 amino acids. CDR3 region: CASSEWGLAGEKPHNEQFF.

The chain links TRBV5-1 to TRBJ2-1; TCRdb calls TRBD1, which cannot be checked without DNA. CDR1 is SGHRS and CDR2 is YFSETQ in the germline V gene. This CDR3 comprises 13 residues. CDR3 in amino acids: CASSLMGGTEQFF. The variable domain in full, completed from reference TRBV5-1 and TRBJ2-1, reads KAGVTQTPRYLIKTRGQQVTLSCSPISGHRSVSWYQQTPGQGLQFLFEYFSETQRNKGNFPGRFSGRQFSNSRSEMNVSTLELGDSALYLCASSLMGGTEQFFGPGTRLTVL.

This chain links TRBV21-1 with TRBJ2-3; TCRdb calls TRBD2, which cannot be checked without DNA. TRBV21-1 is a known pseudogene. The CDR3 sequence is 16 residues long. The CDR3 sequence: CASRGSGGAETDTQYF.

The chain couples TRBV10-3 to TRBJ2-3. This CDR3 comprises 13 residues. The germline V gene has CDR1 ENHRY and CDR2 SYGVKD. This CDR3 reads CAISELPTDTQYF.

The rearrangement joins TRBV20-1 to TRBJ2-4. The CDR3 sequence is 17 residues long. In germline, CDR1 is DFQATT, CDR2 SNEGSKA (reference sequence). The CDR3: CSARAWGGAVDKNIQYF.

CDR3 in amino acids: CASSLNRGREDYEQYF. The chain joins TRBV11-2 to TRBJ2-7; absent DNA, TCRdb's TRBD1 call cannot be checked. CDR1 and CDR2 from the germline V gene are SGHAT and FQNNGV. CDR3 length: 16 amino acids.

This rearrangement joins TRBV11-2 to TRBJ1-5. CDR3 length equals 20 residues. Germline CDR1 SGHAT, CDR2 FQNNGV. CDR3 residues: CASSSRRPLGLNKSNQPQHF.

V usage is TRBV5-1 and J usage is TRBJ2-7; the TCRdb D gene call, TRBD2, has no DNA to confirm it. The CDR3 runs 15 residues. Germline CDR1 is SGHRS and CDR2 is YFSETQ. The CDR3 protein is CASSLAGTSSYEQYF.